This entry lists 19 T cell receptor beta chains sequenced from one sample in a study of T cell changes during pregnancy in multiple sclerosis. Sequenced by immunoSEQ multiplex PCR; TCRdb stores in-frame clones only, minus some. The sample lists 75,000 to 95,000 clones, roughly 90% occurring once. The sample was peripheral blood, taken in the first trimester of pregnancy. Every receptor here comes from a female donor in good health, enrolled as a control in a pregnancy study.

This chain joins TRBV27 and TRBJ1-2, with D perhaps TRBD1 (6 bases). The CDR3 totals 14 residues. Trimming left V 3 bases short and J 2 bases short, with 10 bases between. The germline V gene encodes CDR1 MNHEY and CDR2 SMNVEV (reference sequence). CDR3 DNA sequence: TGTGCCAGCAGTTTCAGGGGACCCAACTATGGCTACACCTTC. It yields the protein CASSFRGPNYGYTF.

The CDR3 DNA follows: TGTGCCAGCAGTGATCAGGGCCGCTCCTACGAGCAGTACTTC. Protein product: CASSDQGRSYEQYF. J is TRBJ2-7 and V is TRBV6-1, with D possibly matching TRBD1 (5 bases). This CDR3 is 14 amino acids long. The V and J ends lost 3 bases and 0 bases respectively, with 9 bases between them. CDR1 MNHNS and CDR2 SASEGT come from the germline V gene.

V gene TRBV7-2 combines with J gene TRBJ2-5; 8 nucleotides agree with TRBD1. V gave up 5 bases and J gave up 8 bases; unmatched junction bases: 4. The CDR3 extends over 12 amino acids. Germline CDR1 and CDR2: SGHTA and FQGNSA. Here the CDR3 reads CASSPDRVTQYF. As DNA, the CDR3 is TGTGCCAGCAGCCCGGACAGGGTAACCCAGTACTTC. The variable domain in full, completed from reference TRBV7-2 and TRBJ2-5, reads GAGVSQSPSNKVTEKGKDVELRCDPISGHTALYWYRQSLGQGLEFLIYFQGNSAPDKSGLPSDRFSAERTGGSVSTLTIQRTQQEDSAVYLCASSPDRVTQYFGPGTRLLVL.

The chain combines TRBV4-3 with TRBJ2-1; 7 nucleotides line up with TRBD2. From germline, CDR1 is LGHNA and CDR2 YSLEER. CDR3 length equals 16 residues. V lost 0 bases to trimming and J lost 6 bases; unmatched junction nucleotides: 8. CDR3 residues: CASSQDRTRRFNEQFF. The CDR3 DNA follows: TGCGCCAGCAGCCAAGATAGGACTAGAAGGTTCAATGAGCAGTTCTTC.

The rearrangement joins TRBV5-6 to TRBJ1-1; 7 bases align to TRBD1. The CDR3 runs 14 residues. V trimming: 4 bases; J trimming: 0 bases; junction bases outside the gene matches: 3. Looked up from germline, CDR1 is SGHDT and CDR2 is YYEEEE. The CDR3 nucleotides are TGTGCCAGCAGCCGGACAGGTGTGAACACTGAAGCTTTCTTT. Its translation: CASSRTGVNTEAFF.

CDR3 sequence (DNA): TGCGCCAGCAGCCAACCAAGGCTGATACCTAGCCTTATGGGCTACACCTTC. Its translation: CASSQPRLIPSLMGYTF. V and J are TRBV4-1 and TRBJ1-2; D not certain. Germline V gene data show CDR1 as MGHRA and CDR2 as YSYEKL. The CDR3 is 17 amino acids. Trimming left V 2 bases short and J 8 bases short, with 24 bases between.

This CDR3 is CASSPGQNYGYTF. In nucleotides, the CDR3 is TGTGCCAGCAGCCCCGGACAGAACTATGGCTACACCTTC. The chain is built from TRBV7-2 and TRBJ1-2; TRBD1 might be the D (6 bases). The V end lost 5 bases, the J end lost 2 bases, and 9 bases lay between the germline ends. The CDR3 has 13 residues. CDR1 SGHTA and CDR2 FQGNSA come from the germline V gene.

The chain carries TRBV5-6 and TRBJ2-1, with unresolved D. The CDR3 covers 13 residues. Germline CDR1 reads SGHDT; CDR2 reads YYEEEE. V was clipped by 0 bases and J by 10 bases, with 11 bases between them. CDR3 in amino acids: CASSLADFGEQFF. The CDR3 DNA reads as TGTGCCAGCAGCTTGGCAGATTTTGGCGAGCAGTTCTTC.

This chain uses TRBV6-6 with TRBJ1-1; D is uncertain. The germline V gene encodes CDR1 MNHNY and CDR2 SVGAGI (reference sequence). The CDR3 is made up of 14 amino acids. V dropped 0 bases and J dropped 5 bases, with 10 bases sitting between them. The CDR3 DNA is TGTGCCAGCAGTTACTCGAGTGCCTCAACTGAAGCTTTCTTT. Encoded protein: CASSYSSASTEAFF.

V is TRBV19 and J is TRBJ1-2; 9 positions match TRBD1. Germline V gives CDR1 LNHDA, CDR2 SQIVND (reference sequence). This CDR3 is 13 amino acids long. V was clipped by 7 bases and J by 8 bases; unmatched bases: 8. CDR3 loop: CASTPDRGRGYTF. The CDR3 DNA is TGTGCCAGTACCCCGGACAGGGGAAGAGGCTACACCTTC.

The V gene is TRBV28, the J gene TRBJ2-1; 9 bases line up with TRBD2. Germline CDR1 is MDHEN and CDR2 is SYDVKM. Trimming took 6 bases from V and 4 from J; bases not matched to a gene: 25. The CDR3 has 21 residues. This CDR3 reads CASRTFRQGIIAGVAYNEQFF. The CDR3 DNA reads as TGTGCCAGCAGGACCTTCCGGCAGGGGATTATAGCGGGAGTTGCTTACAATGAGCAGTTCTTC.

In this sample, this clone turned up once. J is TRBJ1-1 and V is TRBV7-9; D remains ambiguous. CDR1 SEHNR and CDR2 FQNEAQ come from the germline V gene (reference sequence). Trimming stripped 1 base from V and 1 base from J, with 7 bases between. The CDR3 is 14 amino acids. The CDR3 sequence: CASSLVTENTEAFF. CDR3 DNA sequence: TGTGCCAGCAGCTTAGTCACAGAGAACACTGAAGCTTTCTTT.

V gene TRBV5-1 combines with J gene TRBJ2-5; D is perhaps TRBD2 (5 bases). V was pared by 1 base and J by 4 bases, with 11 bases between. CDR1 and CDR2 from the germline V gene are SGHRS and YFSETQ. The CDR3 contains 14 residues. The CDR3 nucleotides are TGCGCCAGCAGCTTGCCGGGATTGGGAGAGACCCAGTACTTC. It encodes CASSLPGLGETQYF.

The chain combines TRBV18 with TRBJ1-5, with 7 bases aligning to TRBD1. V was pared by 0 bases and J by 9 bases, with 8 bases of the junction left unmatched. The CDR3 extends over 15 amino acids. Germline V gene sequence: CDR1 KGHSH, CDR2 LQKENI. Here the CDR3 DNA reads TGTGCCAGCTCACCACCAGAGGGGGCCGCGCGGCCCCAGCATTTT. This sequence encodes CASSPPEGAARPQHF.

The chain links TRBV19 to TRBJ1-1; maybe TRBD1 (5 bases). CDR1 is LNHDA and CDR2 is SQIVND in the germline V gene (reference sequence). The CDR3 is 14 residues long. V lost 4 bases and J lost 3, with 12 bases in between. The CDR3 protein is CASSTKGRHTEAFF. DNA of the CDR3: TGTGCCAGTAGTACGAAGGGGAGGCACACTGAAGCTTTCTTT.

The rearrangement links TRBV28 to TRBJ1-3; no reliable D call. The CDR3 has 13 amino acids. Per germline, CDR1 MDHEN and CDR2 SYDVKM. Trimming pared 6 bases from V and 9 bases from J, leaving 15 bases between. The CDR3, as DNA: TGTGCCAGCAGCCTCCTATCCCGAAGCACCATATATTTT. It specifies CASSLLSRSTIYF.

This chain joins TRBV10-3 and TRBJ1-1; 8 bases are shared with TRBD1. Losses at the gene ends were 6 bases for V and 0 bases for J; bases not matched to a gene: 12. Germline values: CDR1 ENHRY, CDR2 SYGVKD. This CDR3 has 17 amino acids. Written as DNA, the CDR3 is TGTGCCATCAGAGAGAGAGTCCAGGGGGCCATGAACACTGAAGCTTTCTTT. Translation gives CAIRERVQGAMNTEAFF.

This chain's CDR3 is CASSLSSVGDRDQDTQYF. The DNA of the CDR3 is TGTGCCAGCAGTTTATCTTCCGTGGGGGACAGGGATCAAGATACGCAGTATTTT. This rearrangement joins TRBV27 to TRBJ2-3; 9 positions match TRBD1. Unmatched junction bases numbered 12, after V lost 0 bases and J lost 5 bases. The CDR3 covers 18 residues. Per germline, CDR1 MNHEY and CDR2 SMNVEV (reference sequence).

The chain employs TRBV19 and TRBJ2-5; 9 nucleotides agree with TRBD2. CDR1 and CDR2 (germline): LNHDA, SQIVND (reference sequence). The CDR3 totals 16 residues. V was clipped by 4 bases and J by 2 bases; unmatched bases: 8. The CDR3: CASSSLAGIFQETQYF. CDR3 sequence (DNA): TGTGCCAGTAGTAGTCTAGCGGGGATCTTTCAAGAGACCCAGTACTTC.